This TCR beta chain was recovered during a study of cytomegalovirus exposure and HLA in healthy donors listed by TCRdb under 2017. Context from the whole study: A later analysis indicated that the 90 to 150 validation repertoires were generated on the platform also employed for the 650 to 850 repertoires of the first cohort. A separate validation cohort of some 130 different subjects was used in addition to the approximately 670-subject first cohort. The study combined high-throughput TCR immunosequencing, statistical association of individual TCRs with disease status, and machine learning to predict cytomegalovirus infection status. The study aimed to test whether cataloging public T cell receptors could reveal signatures of past pathogen exposure. Overall results and qualifications from the work: In the study, some 180 TCR beta chains were listed as associated with cytomegalovirus. A later analysis lacked HLA typing for the validation cohort, so it scored co-occurrence in that cohort across all 120 or so repertoires. The authors suggested that the approach could potentially be extended to other disease states and immunological phenotypes. In vitro tests confirmed that a few of the cytomegalovirus-associated TCR beta chains recognize cytomegalovirus antigens. While some public TCRs were present in many individuals, most TCR sequences turned up only very rarely across donors. A later analysis found that TCRs clustered in the first cohort also tended to co-occur in the 130 or so validation repertoires, with approximately 93% of cluster scores above 0. The classifier was reported to diagnose cytomegalovirus status with high specificity and sensitivity in both the original cohort and the validation cohort.

Library creation used the immunoSEQ multiplex PCR assay. As for the original processing: To diagnose cytomegalovirus status from the catalog of TCR beta chain sequences, a statistical classification framework was built. In its TCRdb copy, this immuneACCESS table keeps in-frame sequences only and misses some clones. Where compared with another copy, unresolved V genes explain less than half of these, and the others have no known cause. V and J calls and clone size come straight from that table; D and trimming were deduced from the DNA. The sample table lists fewer than 130,000 clones, roughly 88% of them with a count of one. The ten largest account for approximately 1.5% of the sample. Via the germline V gene, CDR1 is SNHLY and CDR2 FYNNEI. Spanning cysteine to phenylalanine, the CDR3 consists of 14 amino acids. Of the read, only the CDR3 DNA is kept; its 42 bases are in frame from base 1. V is pruned by 5 bases and J by 7 bases, leaving 9 bases of the junction without a gene match.

Separate from the approximately 690-subject first cohort, the validation cohort of 95 to 150 subjects was the group to which the donors belonged. Regarding this clone: The antigen it recognizes is unknown. Per-base quality was not reported, and no clone a single base away is much larger than it.

Sequencing was carried out using PBMCs. This TCR came from a woman in her thirties in good health and CMV-seropositive. The chain joins TRBV2 to TRBJ2-7; 9 of the junction bases match TRBD2. The sequenced DNA: TGTGCCAGCAGTATAGGGACTAGCTCCGGTGAGCAGTACTTC. This encodes CASSIGTSSGEQYF.